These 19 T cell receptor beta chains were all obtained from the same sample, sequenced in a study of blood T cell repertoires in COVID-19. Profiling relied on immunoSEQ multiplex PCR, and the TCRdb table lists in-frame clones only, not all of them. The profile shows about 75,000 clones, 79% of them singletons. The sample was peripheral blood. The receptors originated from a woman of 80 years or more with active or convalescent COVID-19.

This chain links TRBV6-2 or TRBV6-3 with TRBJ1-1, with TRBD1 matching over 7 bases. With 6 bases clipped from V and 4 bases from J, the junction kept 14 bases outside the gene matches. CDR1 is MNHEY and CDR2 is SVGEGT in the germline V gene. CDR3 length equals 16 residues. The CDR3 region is CASSRSFRQGFTEAFF. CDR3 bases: TGTGCCAGCAGCCGATCCTTTAGACAGGGCTTCACTGAAGCTTTCTTT.

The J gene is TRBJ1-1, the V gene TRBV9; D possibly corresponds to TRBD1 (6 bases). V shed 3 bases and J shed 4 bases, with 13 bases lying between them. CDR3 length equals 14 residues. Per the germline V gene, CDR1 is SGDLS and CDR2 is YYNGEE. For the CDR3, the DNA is TGTGCCAGCAGCGCCGGCCGAGGGGGCACTGAAGCTTTCTTT. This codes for CASSAGRGGTEAFF. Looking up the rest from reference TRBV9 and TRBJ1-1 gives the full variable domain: DSGVTQTPKHLITATGQRVTLRCSPRSGDLSVYWYQQSLDQGLQFLIQYYNGEERAKGNILERFSAQQFPDLHSELNLSSLELGDSALYFCASSAGRGGTEAFFGQGTRLTVV.

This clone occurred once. In DNA, the CDR3 is TGTGCCAGCGAGACAGGGGGCGGTGAGACCCAGTACTTC. Its protein product is CASETGGGETQYF. The chain joins TRBV5-5 to TRBJ2-5, with 10 bases matching TRBD1. CDR3 length: 13 residues. The V and J ends lost 7 bases and 5 bases, in that order; junction bases with no gene match: 5. Per germline, CDR1 SGHKS and CDR2 YYEKEE (reference sequence).

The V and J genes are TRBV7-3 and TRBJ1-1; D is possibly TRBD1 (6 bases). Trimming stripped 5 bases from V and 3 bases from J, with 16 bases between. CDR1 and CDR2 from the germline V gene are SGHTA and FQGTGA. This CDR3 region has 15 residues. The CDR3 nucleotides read TGTGCCAGCAGCGCAGCAGGGGATGGGTACACTGAAGCTTTCTTT. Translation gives CASSAAGDGYTEAFF.

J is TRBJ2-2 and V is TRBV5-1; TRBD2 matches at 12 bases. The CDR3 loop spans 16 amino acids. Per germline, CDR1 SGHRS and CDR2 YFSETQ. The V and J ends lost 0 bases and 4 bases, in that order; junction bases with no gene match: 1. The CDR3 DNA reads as TGCGCCAGCAGCTTGGGACTAGCGGGAGCCACCGGGGAGCTGTTTTTT. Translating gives CASSLGLAGATGELFF.

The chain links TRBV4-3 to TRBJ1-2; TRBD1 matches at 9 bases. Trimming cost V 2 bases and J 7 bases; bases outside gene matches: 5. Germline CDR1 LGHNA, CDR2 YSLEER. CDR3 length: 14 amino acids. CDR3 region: CASSQHGQGLGYTF. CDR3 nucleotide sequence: TGCGCCAGCAGCCAACATGGACAGGGGCTTGGCTACACCTTC.

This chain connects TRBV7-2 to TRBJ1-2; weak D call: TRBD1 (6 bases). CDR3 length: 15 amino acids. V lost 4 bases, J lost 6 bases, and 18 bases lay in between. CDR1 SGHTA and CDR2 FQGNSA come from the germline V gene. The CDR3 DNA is TGTGCCAGCAGCTCGAGAGTTGGACAGCTGGATGGCTACACCTTC. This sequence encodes CASSSRVGQLDGYTF. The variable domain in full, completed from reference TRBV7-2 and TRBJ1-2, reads GAGVSQSPSNKVTEKGKDVELRCDPISGHTALYWYRQSLGQGLEFLIYFQGNSAPDKSGLPSDRFSAERTGGSVSTLTIQRTQQEDSAVYLCASSSRVGQLDGYTFGSGTRLTVV.

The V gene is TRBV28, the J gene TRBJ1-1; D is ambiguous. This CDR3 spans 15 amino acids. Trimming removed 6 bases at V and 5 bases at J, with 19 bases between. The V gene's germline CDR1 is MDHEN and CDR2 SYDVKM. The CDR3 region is CASSQLPALGTEAFF. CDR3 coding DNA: TGTGCCAGCAGCCAACTTCCGGCTCTCGGGACTGAAGCTTTCTTT.

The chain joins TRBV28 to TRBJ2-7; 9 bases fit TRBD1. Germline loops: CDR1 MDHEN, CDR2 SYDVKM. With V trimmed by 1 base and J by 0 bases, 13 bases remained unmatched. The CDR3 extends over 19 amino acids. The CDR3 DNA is TGTGCCAGCAGTTTATCGGGACAGGGCCTCCCCTCCAGCTCCTACGAGCAGTACTTC. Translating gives CASSLSGQGLPSSSYEQYF. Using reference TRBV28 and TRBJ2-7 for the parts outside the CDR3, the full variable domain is DVKVTQSSRYLVKRTGEKVFLECVQDMDHENMFWYRQDPGLGLRLIYFSYDVKMKEKGDIPEGYSVSREKKERFSLILESASTNQTSMYLCASSLSGQGLPSSSYEQYFGPGTRLTVT.

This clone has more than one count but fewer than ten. CDR3 nucleotides: TGTGCCAGCAGTAGGGACAGTACGAACACTGAAGCTTTCTTT. Translating gives CASSRDSTNTEAFF. The chain joins TRBV5-5 to TRBJ1-1, with 7 bases identical to TRBD1. Germline assignment: CDR1 SGHKS and CDR2 YYEKEE (reference sequence). The CDR3 length is 14 residues. V trimming: 5 bases; J trimming: 1 base; junction bases outside the gene matches: 5.

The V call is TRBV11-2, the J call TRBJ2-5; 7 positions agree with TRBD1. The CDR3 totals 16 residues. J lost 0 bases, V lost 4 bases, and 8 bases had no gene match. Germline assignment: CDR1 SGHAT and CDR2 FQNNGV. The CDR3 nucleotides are TGTGCCAGCAGCTCACGAAGGGGGCTGAACCAAGAGACCCAGTACTTC. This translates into CASSSRRGLNQETQYF.

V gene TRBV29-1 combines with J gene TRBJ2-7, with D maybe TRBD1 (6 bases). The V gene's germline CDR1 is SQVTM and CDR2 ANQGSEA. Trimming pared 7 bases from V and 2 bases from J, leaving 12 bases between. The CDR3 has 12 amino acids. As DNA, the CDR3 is TGCAGCGCCCTGACAGGAGCCTACGAGCAGTACTTC. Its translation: CSALTGAYEQYF.

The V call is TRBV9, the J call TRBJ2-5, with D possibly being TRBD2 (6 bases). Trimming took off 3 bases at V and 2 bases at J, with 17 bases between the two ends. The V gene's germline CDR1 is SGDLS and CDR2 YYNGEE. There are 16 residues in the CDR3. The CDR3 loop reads CASSGGLRGFQETQYF. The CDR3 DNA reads TGTGCCAGCAGCGGGGGACTTCGGGGGTTTCAAGAGACCCAGTACTTC.

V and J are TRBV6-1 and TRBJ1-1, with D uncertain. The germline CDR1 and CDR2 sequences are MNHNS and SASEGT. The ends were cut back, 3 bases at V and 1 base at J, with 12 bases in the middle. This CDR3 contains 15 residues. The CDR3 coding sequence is TGTGCCAGCAGTGATTCAGGTCAAGCGAACACTGAAGCTTTCTTT. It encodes CASSDSGQANTEAFF.

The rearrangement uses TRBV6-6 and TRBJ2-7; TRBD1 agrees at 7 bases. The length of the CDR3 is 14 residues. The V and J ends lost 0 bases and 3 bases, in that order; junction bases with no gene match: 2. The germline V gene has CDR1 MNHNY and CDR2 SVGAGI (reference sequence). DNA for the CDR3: TGTGCCAGCAGTTACTCGGACAGGAGCTACGAGCAGTACTTC. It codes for CASSYSDRSYEQYF.

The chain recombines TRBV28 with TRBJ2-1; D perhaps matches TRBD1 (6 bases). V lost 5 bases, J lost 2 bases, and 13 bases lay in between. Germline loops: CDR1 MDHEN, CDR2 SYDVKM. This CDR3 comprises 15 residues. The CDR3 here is CASSNTGSAYNEQFF. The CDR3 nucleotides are TGTGCCAGCAGTAACACAGGGTCGGCCTACAATGAGCAGTTCTTC.

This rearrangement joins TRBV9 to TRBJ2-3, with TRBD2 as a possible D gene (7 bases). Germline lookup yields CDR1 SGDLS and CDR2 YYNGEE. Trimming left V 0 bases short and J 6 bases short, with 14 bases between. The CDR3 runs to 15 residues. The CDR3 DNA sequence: TGTGCCAGCAGCGTAGAGGTGCGGGGGCTTGATACGCAGTATTTT. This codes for CASSVEVRGLDTQYF.

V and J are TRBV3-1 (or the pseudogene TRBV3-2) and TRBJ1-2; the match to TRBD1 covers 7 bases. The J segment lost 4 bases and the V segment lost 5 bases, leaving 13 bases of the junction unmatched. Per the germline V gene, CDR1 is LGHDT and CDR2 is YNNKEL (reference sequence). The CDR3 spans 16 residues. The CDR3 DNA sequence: TGTGCCAGCAGCGGCTCCCGGGACAGCTACTTCTATGGCTACACCTTC. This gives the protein CASSGSRDSYFYGYTF.

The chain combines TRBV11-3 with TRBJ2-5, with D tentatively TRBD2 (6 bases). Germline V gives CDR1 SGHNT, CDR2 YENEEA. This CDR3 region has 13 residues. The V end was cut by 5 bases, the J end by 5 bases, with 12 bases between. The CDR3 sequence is CASSTRLDETQYF. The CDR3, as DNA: TGTGCCAGCAGCACCCGACTAGACGAGACCCAGTACTTC.